This passage covers 18 T cell receptor beta chains from one sample sequenced in a study of shared clonotypes between healthy human individuals. The table came from immunoSEQ multiplex PCR; TCRdb's copy has only in-frame clones and leaves some out. The sample consists of a few million clones, just over 90% of them appearing once. Sequenced: naive CD4+ T cells sorted from blood. Subset here: CD45RA+ positively selected. The origin of the receptors is a man aged 18-30 years in good health.

The CDR3 DNA sequence: TGTGCCAGCAGCTTGGAAGGACTCTTTAAGGGGACCGGGGAGCTGTTTTTT. Its protein product is CASSLEGLFKGTGELFF. This chain connects TRBV5-4 to TRBJ2-2; D could derive from TRBD1 or TRBD2 (5 bases each). Looked up from germline, CDR1 is SGHNT and CDR2 is YYREEE (reference sequence). V was clipped by 0 bases and J by 5 bases, with 17 bases between them. This CDR3 has 17 amino acids. Based on the CDR3 plus reference TRBV5-4 and TRBJ2-2, the full variable domain is ETGVTQSPTHLIKTRGQQVTLRCSSQSGHNTVSWYQQALGQGPQFIFQYYREEENGRGNFPPRFSGLQFPNYSSELNVNALELDDSALYLCASSLEGLFKGTGELFFGEGSRLTVL.

Notes on this clone: At the DNA level, this CDR3 is encoded by other sequences in the same sample as well. The rearrangement joins TRBV6-6 to TRBJ2-2; D is unclear. The CDR3 spans 14 residues. The germline CDR1 and CDR2 sequences are MNHNY and SVGAGI (reference sequence). Trimming pared 0 bases from V and 5 bases from J, leaving 7 bases between. CDR3 nucleotide sequence: TGTGCCAGCAGTTACTCCCGAGGTACCGGGGAGCTGTTTTTT. Translating gives CASSYSRGTGELFF.

This clone is a singleton in its sample. CDR3 protein: CASSPQIRDTIYF. Here the CDR3 DNA reads TGTGCCAGCAGCCCTCAAATCAGGGACACCATATATTTT. This chain uses TRBV5-5 with TRBJ1-3; tentative D call: TRBD1 (5 bases). The CDR3 is made up of 13 amino acids. V lost 4 bases to trimming and J lost 8 bases, with 13 bases between them. Germline V lookup: CDR1 SGHKS, CDR2 YYEKEE (reference sequence).

CDR3 protein: CASRETDAITDTQYF. The CDR3 bases are TGCGCCAGCAGGGAGACGGACGCAATCACAGATACGCAGTATTTT. The rearrangement joins TRBV4-1 to TRBJ2-3; no reliable D call. CDR3 length: 15 residues. V was shortened by 6 bases and J by 2 bases, with 15 bases between the two germline ends. Germline lookup yields CDR1 MGHRA and CDR2 YSYEKL.

This clone appeared a single time. The V gene is TRBV5-4, the J gene TRBJ1-4; D is perhaps TRBD1 (5 bases). V dropped 1 base and J dropped 3 bases, with 13 bases sitting between them. Per the germline V gene, CDR1 is SGHNT and CDR2 is YYREEE (reference sequence). The CDR3 length is 16 residues. The CDR3: CASSLTRGRANEKLFF. The CDR3 DNA follows: TGTGCCAGCAGCTTGACGAGGGGCAGGGCTAATGAAAAACTGTTTTTT.

This clone has only one observation. The chain is built from TRBV6-1 and TRBJ1-1; D unclear. Deletions cut 1 base from V and 1 base from J, with 7 bases between. The CDR3 runs 14 residues. Germline-derived CDR1 and CDR2 are MNHNS and SASEGT. The CDR3 DNA follows: TGTGCCAGCAGTGAAGGGTTCGCGAACACTGAAGCTTTCTTT. Translation: CASSEGFANTEAFF.

V usage is TRBV28 and J usage is TRBJ1-2, with D possibly TRBD1 on 6 matching bases. The CDR3 length is 10 residues. V lost 8 bases and J lost 7, with 8 bases in between. Germline V gene lookup returns CDR1 MDHEN and CDR2 SYDVKM. The CDR3 DNA follows: TGTGCCAGCCTAGGGGGTGGCTACACCTTC. As protein: CASLGGGYTF.

V is TRBV7-2 and J is TRBJ2-5; tentative D call: TRBD2 (6 bases). This CDR3 spans 16 amino acids. CDR1 is SGHTA, CDR2 FQGNSA, per germline. The V gene lost 3 bases and the J gene lost 1 base, with 15 bases spanning the gap. CDR3 sequence: CASSFAPAGTQETQYF. DNA of the CDR3: TGTGCCAGCAGCTTTGCCCCTGCGGGAACCCAAGAGACCCAGTACTTC. Filled out from reference TRBV7-2 and TRBJ2-5, the complete variable domain reads GAGVSQSPSNKVTEKGKDVELRCDPISGHTALYWYRQSLGQGLEFLIYFQGNSAPDKSGLPSDRFSAERTGGSVSTLTIQRTQQEDSAVYLCASSFAPAGTQETQYFGPGTRLLVL.

The genes are TRBV7-2 and TRBJ2-5, with 10 bases fitting TRBD2. Germline V lookup: CDR1 SGHTA, CDR2 FQGNSA. CDR3 size: 14 residues. The ends lost 5 bases at V and 5 bases at J; junction bases unmatched: 5. This chain's CDR3 is CASSGMGLAETQYF. The CDR3 DNA reads as TGTGCCAGCAGCGGGATGGGACTAGCGGAGACCCAGTACTTC.

The gene calls are TRBV19 and TRBJ2-5; D perhaps matches TRBD2 (5 bases). Between the trimmed V and J ends, which lost 2 bases and 9 bases, there was a span of 10 bases. The CDR3 has 12 residues. Germline assignment: CDR1 LNHDA and CDR2 SQIVND (reference sequence). Written as DNA, the CDR3 is TGTGCCAGTAGTATAATATTCGGGGCCCAGTACTTC. This sequence encodes CASSIIFGAQYF.

The chain couples TRBV5-5 to TRBJ2-3; no definite D call. This CDR3 region has 12 residues. CDR1 and CDR2 (germline): SGHKS, YYEKEE (reference sequence). V was clipped by 5 bases and J by 2 bases, with 6 bases between them. The CDR3 sequence: CASSLTTDTQYF. Written as DNA, the CDR3 is TGTGCCAGCAGTTTGACCACAGATACGCAGTATTTT.

The V gene is TRBV25-1, the J gene TRBJ1-6; D not resolved. Germline V CDR1 and CDR2: MGHDK, SYGVNS. V was trimmed by 5 bases and J by 6 bases, leaving 14 bases between them. This CDR3 is built from 15 residues. CDR3 protein: CASSHFGSANSPLHF. The DNA for the CDR3 is TGTGCCAGCAGTCATTTTGGGTCCGCTAATTCACCCCTCCACTTT.

The chain has TRBV10-3 and TRBJ2-5; 11 bases fit TRBD2. The J segment lost 5 bases and the V segment lost 2 bases, leaving 13 bases of the junction unmatched. Germline loops: CDR1 ENHRY, CDR2 SYGVKD. The CDR3 covers 18 residues. CDR3 nucleotide sequence: TGTGCCATCAGTGAGGAAGCTAGCGGGGGGTTGAAGATGGAGACCCAGTACTTC. Translating gives CAISEEASGGLKMETQYF.

This sequence joins TRBV7-9 and TRBJ1-6; tentatively, D is TRBD1 (5 bases). Germline CDR1 reads SEHNR; CDR2 reads FQNEAQ (reference sequence). V lost 0 bases to trimming and J lost 0 bases, with 12 bases between them. There are 18 residues in the CDR3. The CDR3 protein is CASSLAGGMASYNSPLHF. CDR3 sequence (DNA): TGTGCCAGCAGCTTAGCGGGGGGAATGGCCTCCTATAATTCACCCCTCCACTTT.

The sample holds one count of this clone. The gene calls are TRBV21-1 and TRBJ2-7; the D call TRBD2 from the table was never checked on the DNA. TRBV21-1 is annotated as a pseudogene. The CDR3 consists of 16 residues. CDR3 DNA sequence: TGTGCCAGCAGCAAAAAGCGGACTGTGAGCTCCTACGAGCAGTACTTC. This sequence encodes CASSKKRTVSSYEQYF.

The chain combines TRBV6-1 with TRBJ1-4; D is possibly TRBD1 (5 bases). V shed 2 bases and J shed 7 bases, with 23 bases lying between them. CDR1 is MNHNS and CDR2 is SASEGT in the germline V gene. CDR3 length: 18 amino acids. CDR3 in amino acids: CASSENEGKVGLGEKLFF. The CDR3 DNA reads as TGTGCCAGCAGTGAAAATGAGGGGAAGGTCGGCCTTGGTGAAAAACTGTTTTTT.

The chain combines TRBV5-1 with TRBJ2-7, with D unclear. Trimming removed 1 base from V and 5 bases from J, with 13 bases in between. Germline CDR1 and CDR2: SGHRS and YFSETQ. This CDR3 is 14 amino acids long. CDR3 sequence (DNA): TGCGCCAGCAGCTTGTTTCTCGCGGCGGACGAGCAGTACTTC. This gives the protein CASSLFLAADEQYF.

V and J are TRBV9 and TRBJ2-3; maybe TRBD2 (5 bases). The V gene lost 0 bases and the J gene lost 2 bases, with 13 bases spanning the gap. There are 16 residues in the CDR3. The germline V gene encodes CDR1 SGDLS and CDR2 YYNGEE. This CDR3 is CASSVDSSPSTDTQYF. The CDR3 nucleotides read TGTGCCAGCAGCGTAGATTCTAGCCCGTCCACAGATACGCAGTATTTT.